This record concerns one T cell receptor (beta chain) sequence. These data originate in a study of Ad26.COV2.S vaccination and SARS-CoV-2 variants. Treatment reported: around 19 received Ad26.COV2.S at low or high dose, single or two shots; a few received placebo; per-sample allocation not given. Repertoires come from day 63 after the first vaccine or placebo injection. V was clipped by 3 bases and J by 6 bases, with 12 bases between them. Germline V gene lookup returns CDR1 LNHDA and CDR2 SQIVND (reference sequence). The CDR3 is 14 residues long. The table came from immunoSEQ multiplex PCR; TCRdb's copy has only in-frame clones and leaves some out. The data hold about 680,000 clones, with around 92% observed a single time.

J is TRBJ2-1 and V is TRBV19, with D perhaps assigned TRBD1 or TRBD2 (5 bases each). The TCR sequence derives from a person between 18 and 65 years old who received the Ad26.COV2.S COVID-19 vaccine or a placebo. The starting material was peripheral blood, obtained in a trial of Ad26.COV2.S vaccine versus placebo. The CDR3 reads CASSITGAANEQFF. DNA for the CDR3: TGTGCCAGTAGTATCACCGGGGCCGCCAATGAGCAGTTCTTC. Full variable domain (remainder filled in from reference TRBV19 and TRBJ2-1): DGGITQSPKYLFRKEGQNVTLSCEQNLNHDAMYWYRQDPGQGLRLIYYSQIVNDFQKGDIAEGYSVSREKKESFPLTVTSAQKNPTAFYLCASSITGAANEQFFGPGTRLTVL.